Below, 22 T cell receptor beta chains from the same sample are listed, as sequenced in a study of T cells in localized non-small cell lung cancer. The method was immunoSEQ multiplex PCR; TCRdb's version includes in-frame clones alone and lacks a portion of them. The table lists about 14,000 clones, over 25% of them singletons. The sequencing used lung tumor tissue, collected before any cancer treatment. These receptors were obtained from a female donor of 60 years or more with stage I lung adenocarcinoma.

This CDR3 reads CAVSGGAWGTQYF. The CDR3 coding sequence is TGTGCCGTCAGCGGGGGGGCCTGGGGGACCCAGTACTTC. The chain combines TRBV6-8 with TRBJ2-5; 10 bases match TRBD2. The V and J ends lost 11 bases and 7 bases, in that order; junction bases with no gene match: 10. The germline CDR1 and CDR2 sequences are MNHGY and SAAAGT. This CDR3 contains 13 residues.

This clone turned up a few times. V gene TRBV19 combines with J gene TRBJ1-1, with TRBD1 as a possible D gene (6 bases). The CDR3 covers 13 residues. Germline-derived CDR1 and CDR2 are LNHDA and SQIVND (reference sequence). V gave up 3 bases and J gave up 5 bases, with 10 bases separating them. As DNA, the CDR3 is TGTGCCAGTAGTATCACAGGGAGGACTGAAGCTTTCTTT. Its translation: CASSITGRTEAFF.

This clone was counted a single time. The V and J genes are TRBV29-1 and TRBJ2-6, with 8 nucleotides matching TRBD1. V lost 7 bases to trimming and J lost 0 bases; unmatched junction nucleotides: 8. The V gene's germline CDR1 is SQVTM and CDR2 ANQGSEA. The CDR3 runs 16 residues. The DNA for the CDR3 is TGCAGCGCTACCGGGACAGGTGACTCTGGGGCCAACGTCCTGACTTTC. It is translated as CSATGTGDSGANVLTF.

Comments on this clone: The junction and the germline gene differ at one end; a read error may be behind it. The V call is TRBV6-8, the J call TRBJ2-3; perhaps TRBD1 as D (5 bases). The germline gives CDR1 MNHGY, CDR2 SAAAGT. The CDR3 sequence is 12 residues long. The CDR3 DNA sequence: TGTGCCATCAGTAAACAGGAGTATACGCAGTATTTT. Its translation is CAISKQEYTQYF.

The V and J genes are TRBV14 and TRBJ1-1, with D tentatively TRBD1 (5 bases). Trimming pared 3 bases from V and 0 bases from J, leaving 5 bases between. Germline assignment: CDR1 SGHDN and CDR2 FVKESK. The CDR3 runs to 13 residues. CDR3 sequence (DNA): TGTGCCAGCAGCCACAGGGTGAACACTGAAGCTTTCTTT. This codes for CASSHRVNTEAFF.

This clone was seen a handful of times. The chain has TRBV11-3 and TRBJ2-2, with D unresolved. This CDR3 contains 15 residues. Germline V gene lookup returns CDR1 SGHNT and CDR2 YENEEA. With 1 base removed from V and 3 bases from J, the gap between germline ends came to 9 bases. The CDR3: CASSLVGGDTGELFF. The CDR3 DNA follows: TGTGCCAGCAGCTTAGTAGGTGGAGACACCGGGGAGCTGTTTTTT.

This clone has ten or more counts. The V call is TRBV6-8, the J call TRBJ2-3; tentatively, D is TRBD1 or TRBD2 (6 bases each). The CDR3 is 16 residues long. Per the germline V gene, CDR1 is MNHGY and CDR2 is SAAAGT. V was trimmed by 8 bases and J by 14 bases, leaving 32 bases between them. CDR3 sequence reads: CASASLRGDDHLRRYF. For the CDR3, the DNA is TGTGCCAGCGCTTCCTTAAGGGGGGACGACCACCTCAGACGGTATTTT.

This clone turned up a few times. The chain employs TRBV6-8 and TRBJ1-3, with no clear D. Germline lookup yields CDR1 MNHGY and CDR2 SAAAGT. The CDR3 has 14 amino acids. The germline V and J ends were trimmed by 10 bases and 0 bases, with 13 bases remaining between them. The CDR3 DNA reads TGTGCCACCTATCAGGCTAGCTCTGGAAACACCATATATTTT. Protein sequence: CATYQASSGNTIYF.

J is TRBJ2-5 and V is TRBV11-3; TRBD2 might be the D (5 bases). The CDR3 length is 14 residues. Germline V CDR1 and CDR2: SGHNT, YENEEA. V lost 2 bases and J lost 7, with 14 bases in between. CDR3 amino acids: CASSLRTGKRTQYF. The CDR3 DNA reads TGTGCCAGCAGCTTAAGGACGGGGAAGAGGACCCAGTACTTC. Filled out from reference TRBV11-3 and TRBJ2-5, the complete variable domain reads EAGVVQSPRYKIIEKKQPVAFWCNPISGHNTLYWYLQNLGQGPELLIRYENEEAVDDSQLPKDRFSAERLKGVDSTLKIQPAELGDSAVYLCASSLRTGKRTQYFGPGTRLLVL.

This clone has a count of ten or more. The genes are TRBV11-3 and TRBJ1-6, with 8 bases identical to TRBD1. The CDR3 has 14 amino acids. The germline V gene encodes CDR1 SGHNT and CDR2 YENEEA. After removal of 6 bases from V and 9 bases from J, the junction contained 7 bases not matched to a gene. CDR3 sequence: CASSLDRGISPLHF. The CDR3 DNA reads TGTGCCAGCAGTCTTGACAGGGGTATTTCACCCCTCCACTTT.

By share, this clone ranks as medium-sized. The chain carries TRBV9 and TRBJ1-2; tentatively, D is TRBD1 (6 bases). The ends were cut back, 2 bases at V and 6 bases at J, with 14 bases in the middle. Germline V gene sequence: CDR1 SGDLS, CDR2 YYNGEE. CDR3 length: 14 residues. The CDR3 reads CASSVAIGDNGYTF. The CDR3 DNA reads as TGTGCCAGCAGCGTCGCCATCGGGGACAATGGCTACACCTTC.

This clone occurred a few times. The chain recombines TRBV4-1 with TRBJ2-1; 13 bases map to TRBD2. The ends lost 3 bases at V and 5 bases at J; junction bases unmatched: 13. CDR1 is MGHRA and CDR2 is YSYEKL in the germline V gene. The CDR3 spans 19 residues. CDR3 loop: CASSHARLAGGTINNEQFF. The CDR3 DNA follows: TGCGCCAGCAGCCATGCTCGACTAGCGGGGGGTACAATAAACAATGAGCAGTTCTTC.

This clone was recorded many times. The V call is TRBV11-3, the J call TRBJ2-5; TRBD2 matches 8 bases. The J segment lost 4 bases and the V segment lost 5 bases, leaving 6 bases of the junction unmatched. CDR1 is SGHNT and CDR2 is YENEEA in the germline V gene. This CDR3 region has 14 residues. This chain's CDR3 is CASSRTSLTETQYF. For the CDR3, the DNA is TGTGCCAGCAGCCGGACTAGCTTAACAGAGACCCAGTACTTC.

In its sample, this clone was seen a few times. V usage is TRBV6-8 and J usage is TRBJ1-2, with D perhaps TRBD1 (5 bases). The ends were cut back, 2 bases at V and 2 bases at J, with 9 bases in the middle. The CDR3 is 14 amino acids. Per germline, CDR1 MNHGY and CDR2 SAAAGT. The CDR3 reads CASSYRRQNYGYTF. CDR3 nucleotide sequence: TGTGCCAGCAGTTACCGTCGACAGAACTATGGCTACACCTTC.

This clone was seen a few times. This chain joins TRBV9 and TRBJ2-7, with TRBD2 matching over 13 bases. This CDR3 has 15 residues. Germline assignment: CDR1 SGDLS and CDR2 YYNGEE. V lost 4 bases, J lost 4 bases, and 5 bases stayed unmatched. CDR3 nucleotide sequence: TGTGCCAGCAGCTTAGGGACTAGCGGGATTTACGAGCAGTACTTC. Protein product: CASSLGTSGIYEQYF.

On this clone: The junction departs from the called germline gene at one end, perhaps through a read error. The rearrangement uses TRBV14 and TRBJ2-1; 8 nucleotides line up with TRBD1. Per germline, CDR1 SGHDN and CDR2 FVKESK. The CDR3 runs to 14 residues. This chain's CDR3 is CASSRERQGTGILF. The DNA for the CDR3 is TGTGCCAGCAGCCGAGAAAGACAGGGGACGGGGATTCTCTTC.

This clone was recorded once. The rearrangement links TRBV30 to TRBJ1-4; D is perhaps TRBD1 (5 bases). The CDR3 runs to 15 residues. The V and J ends lost 2 bases and 4 bases respectively, with 14 bases between them. Germline values: CDR1 GTSNPN, CDR2 SVGIG (reference sequence). CDR3: CAWSYRRGLNEKLFF. The CDR3 DNA reads as TGTGCCTGGAGTTATAGGAGGGGCCTTAATGAAAAACTGTTTTTT. Supplemented by reference TRBV30 and TRBJ1-4, the full variable domain reads SQTIHQWPATLVQPVGSPLSLECTVEGTSNPNLYWYRQAAGRGLQLLFYSVGIGQISSEVPQNLSASRPQDRQFILSSKKLLLSDSGFYLCAWSYRRGLNEKLFFGSGTQLSVL.

J is TRBJ1-2 and V is TRBV29-1, with D unclear. Per the germline V gene, CDR1 is SQVTM and CDR2 is ANQGSEA. This CDR3 contains 14 residues. The V end lost 1 base, the J end lost 8 bases, and 17 bases lay between the germline ends. CDR3 protein: CSVEGGGEAFGYTF. CDR3 sequence (DNA): TGCAGCGTTGAAGGGGGTGGAGAAGCCTTCGGCTACACCTTC.

The chain has TRBV19 and TRBJ1-4; possible D gene TRBD1, 5 bases. There are 16 residues in the CDR3. In germline, CDR1 is LNHDA, CDR2 SQIVND (reference sequence). With 7 bases removed from V and 0 bases from J, the gap between germline ends came to 15 bases. This CDR3 is CASTRRGLATNEKLFF. The CDR3 DNA follows: TGTGCCAGTACAAGACGGGGCCTTGCAACTAATGAAAAACTGTTTTTT.

V usage is TRBV4-1 and J usage is TRBJ2-1; a weak D match, TRBD2 (6 bases). The ends were cut back, 0 bases at V and 7 bases at J, with 13 bases in the middle. This CDR3 comprises 15 residues. The germline V gene encodes CDR1 MGHRA and CDR2 YSYEKL. CDR3 protein: CASSQDRTRGNEQFF. The CDR3 DNA sequence: TGCGCCAGCAGCCAAGATAGGACCCGGGGGAATGAGCAGTTCTTC.

The CDR3 nucleotides read TGTGCCAGCAGTTTCCTGGGTCCGAATAATTCACCCCTCCACTTT. Translation: CASSFLGPNNSPLHF. The chain employs TRBV6-8 and TRBJ1-6; D not resolved. V was trimmed by 4 bases and J by 5 bases, leaving 12 bases between them. CDR1 MNHGY and CDR2 SAAAGT come from the germline V gene. The CDR3 has 15 amino acids.

The V and J genes are TRBV18 and TRBJ1-3; the D gene is possibly TRBD1 (6 bases). The germline CDR1 and CDR2 sequences are KGHSH and LQKENI. CDR3 length equals 16 residues. V gave up 3 bases and J gave up 0 bases, with 12 bases separating them. The CDR3 DNA follows: TGTGCCAGCTCACCGGCAGGGGCCTTCTCTGGAAACACCATATATTTT. Amino acids: CASSPAGAFSGNTIYF.